This T cell receptor (beta chain) was recovered during a study of human T cells and chemical hapten exposure (dated by TCRdb to about 2021). With regard to the full study: For sensitization, 2% DPC in acetone was applied to an approximately 2 cm by approximately 2 cm area of upper inner arm skin. Throughout the study period of about 25 weeks, patients also received therapeutic DPC doses to the scalp every week. Patch testing was done on the upper back using Finn chambers containing 0.01% DPC, and results were scored after 6 days according to International Contact Dermatitis Research Group standards. The mostly female patient cohort included alopecia areata with under or over 50% scalp involvement, alopecia totalis and alopecia universalis. The libraries were sequenced as a pool, and the TCR yield per sample differed mostly because of small variations in library volumes within the pool. In alopecia patients, the study followed how the peripheral blood TCR repertoire changed in vivo over primary and secondary sensitization to diphenylcyclopropenone (DPC), a hapten. Blood samples were taken from patients before sensitization (week 0) and at 2, 6 and about 24 weeks after DPC sensitization. For TCR sequencing, blood came from 25 to 35 alopecia patients at anywhere from one to four time points (pre-sensitization, 2, 6 and 24 weeks).

The full study reports these points: Because every patient had alopecia, a presumed autoimmune disease, the patients' immune response might differ from that of healthy individuals. Patch test score was positively correlated with the number of PT1 expanded TCRs, with significance at thresholds 8, 16 and 32 but not at 4. Repeated subsampling changed both the strength of the expansion versus patch-test correlation and the threshold at which the correlation became significant. Significantly more large CDR3 similarity clusters were formed by expanded TCRs than by pre-sensitization or healthy control sets, consistent with antigen-driven responses. DPC sensitization did not change how many TCRs were above 1 in 1000 frequency, and no evidence was found of alterations in global repertoire structure.

Receptor libraries were prepared by RACE. Sequencing was performed on a NextSeq 500. During library preparation, unique molecular identifiers were attached to individual cDNA molecules so that TCRs could be counted quantitatively and reproducibly. Both TCR alpha and TCR beta chains were sequenced from each blood RNA sample. The authors' analysis ran thus. The median number of TCRs per sample was 90,000 to 100,000, ranging from roughly 23,224 to 690,600. V, J and CDR3 annotation of the TCR reads was performed with the Decombinator software suite. For the PS versus PT1 abundance plots, all samples were subsampled to the same number of TCRs (28,000). Expanded TCRs were defined as absent before sensitization and observed at least eight times at the 2-week time point. In TCRdb, the public reads were trimmed at Q25 with fastp and aligned with MiXCR, with productive beta chains retained. Rows matching on CDR3 protein sequence are summarized as one entry with the most common DNA and genes. The V and J calls were not made by the authors but by TCRdb's processing. The sample profile shows a few hundred thousand distinct CDR3 sequences; roughly 5% of them were found once. Together, the top ten hold about 2.2% of the sample.

The time point label on this specimen signifies: patch test 1, 2 weeks after DPC sensitization. The treatment or condition label corresponds to: therapeutic diphenylcyclopropenone sensitization with weekly scalp DPC. At each patch-test visit, blood was drawn before the patch test was applied. Patients were considered eligible if aged 18 to 70, diagnosed with alopecia and deemed suitable for DPC therapy, and patients were excluded if pregnant. Total RNA was isolated from unfractionated whole blood collected in Tempus Blood RNA tubes. V is pared back by 2 bases and J by 1 base, with 6 bases lying between the germline termini. The germline V gene supplies CDR1 SGHRS and CDR2 YFSETQ. Reading from cysteine to phenylalanine, the CDR3 counts 13 amino acids. Only the CDR3 portion is preserved as DNA: 39 bases, with reading frame beginning at the first base. This clonotype was picked up many times. Its specific antigen is unknown. It has no much larger one-base neighbor in the sample; base qualities were not kept.

Rearrangement joined TRBV5-1 to TRBJ1-1; the D gene cannot be resolved reliably. Sequences were derived from whole blood, sampled in connection with sensitization to the hapten diphenylcyclopropenone (DPC). This TCR was recovered from a woman in her forties or fifties with alopecia areata. Some clones in this sample may be carry-over from other donors' samples. CDR3 region: CASSFSPNTEAFF. The DNA sequence reads TGCGCCAGCAGCTTTAGTCCGAACACTGAAGCTTTCTTT.